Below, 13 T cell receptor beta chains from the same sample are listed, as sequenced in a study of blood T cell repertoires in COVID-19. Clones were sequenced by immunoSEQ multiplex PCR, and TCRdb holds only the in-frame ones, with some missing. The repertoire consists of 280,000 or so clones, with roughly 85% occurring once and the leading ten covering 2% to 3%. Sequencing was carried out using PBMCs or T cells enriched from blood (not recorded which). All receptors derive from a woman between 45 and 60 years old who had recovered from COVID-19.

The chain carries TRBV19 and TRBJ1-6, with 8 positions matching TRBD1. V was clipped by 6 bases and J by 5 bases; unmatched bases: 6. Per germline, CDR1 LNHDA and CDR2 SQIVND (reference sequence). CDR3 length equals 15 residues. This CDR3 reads CASRNWDRNNSPLHF. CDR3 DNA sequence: TGTGCCAGTAGAAACTGGGACAGGAATAATTCACCCCTCCACTTT.

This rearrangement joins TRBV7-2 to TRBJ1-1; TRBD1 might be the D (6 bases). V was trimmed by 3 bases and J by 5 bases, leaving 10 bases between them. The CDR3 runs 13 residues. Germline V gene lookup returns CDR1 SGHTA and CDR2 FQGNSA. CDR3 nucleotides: TGTGCCAGCAGCTTCAGGGGTGGAACTGAAGCTTTCTTT. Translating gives CASSFRGGTEAFF. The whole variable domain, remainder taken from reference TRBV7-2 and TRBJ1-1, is GAGVSQSPSNKVTEKGKDVELRCDPISGHTALYWYRQSLGQGLEFLIYFQGNSAPDKSGLPSDRFSAERTGGSVSTLTIQRTQQEDSAVYLCASSFRGGTEAFFGQGTRLTVV.

The DNA for the CDR3 is TGTGCCAGCAGTGAAGTTAGTAACACCCCGGGGGACGAGCAGTACTTC. Translating gives CASSEVSNTPGDEQYF. The chain has TRBV6-1 and TRBJ2-7, with D possibly being TRBD2 (6 bases). The length of the CDR3 is 16 residues. V was clipped by 1 base and J by 5 bases, with 18 bases between them. The germline V gene has CDR1 MNHNS and CDR2 SASEGT.

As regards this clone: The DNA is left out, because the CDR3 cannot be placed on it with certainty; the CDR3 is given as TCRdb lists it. CDR3 in amino acids: CARVALGTGSFSYEQYF. The chain has TRBV21-1 and TRBJ2-7; the table gives TRBD2 as D, unverified against the DNA. TRBV21-1 is a documented pseudogene. The CDR3 comprises 17 residues, both ends counted.

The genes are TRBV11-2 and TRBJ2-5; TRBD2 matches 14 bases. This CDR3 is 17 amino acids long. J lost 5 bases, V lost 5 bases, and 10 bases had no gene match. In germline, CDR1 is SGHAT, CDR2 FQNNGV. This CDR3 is CASSARLAGGPGETQYF. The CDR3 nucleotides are TGTGCCAGCAGCGCGCGACTAGCGGGGGGGCCTGGGGAGACCCAGTACTTC.

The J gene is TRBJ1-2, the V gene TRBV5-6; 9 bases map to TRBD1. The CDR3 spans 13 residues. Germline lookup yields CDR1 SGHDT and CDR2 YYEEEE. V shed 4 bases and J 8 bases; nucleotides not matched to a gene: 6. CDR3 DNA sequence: TGTGCCAGCAGCCGGGACAGGGCCGGCGGCTACACCTTC. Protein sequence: CASSRDRAGGYTF.

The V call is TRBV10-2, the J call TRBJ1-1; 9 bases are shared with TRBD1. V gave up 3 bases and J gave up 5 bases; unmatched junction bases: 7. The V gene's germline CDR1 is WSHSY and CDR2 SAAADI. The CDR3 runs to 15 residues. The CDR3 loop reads CASSERGQGMTEAFF. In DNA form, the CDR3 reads TGCGCCAGCAGTGAACGGGGACAGGGAATGACTGAAGCTTTCTTT.

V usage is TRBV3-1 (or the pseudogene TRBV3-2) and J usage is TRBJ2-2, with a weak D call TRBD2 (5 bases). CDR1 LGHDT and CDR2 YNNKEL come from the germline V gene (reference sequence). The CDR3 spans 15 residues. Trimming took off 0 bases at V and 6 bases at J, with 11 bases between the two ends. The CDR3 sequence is CASSQDGLPSGELFF. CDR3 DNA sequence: TGTGCCAGCAGCCAAGATGGACTCCCTTCCGGGGAGCTGTTTTTT.

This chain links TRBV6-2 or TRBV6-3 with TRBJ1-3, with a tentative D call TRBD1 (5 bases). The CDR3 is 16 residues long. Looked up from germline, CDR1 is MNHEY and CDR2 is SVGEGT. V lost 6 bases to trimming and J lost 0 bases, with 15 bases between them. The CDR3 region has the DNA TGTGCCAGCAGCCCTTCAGGGTCCCTCTCTGGAAACACCATATATTTT. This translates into CASSPSGSLSGNTIYF.

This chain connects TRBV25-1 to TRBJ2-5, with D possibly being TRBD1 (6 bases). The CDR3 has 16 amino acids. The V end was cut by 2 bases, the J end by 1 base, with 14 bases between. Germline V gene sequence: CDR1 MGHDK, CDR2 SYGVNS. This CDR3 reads CASSEAQGSGQETQYF. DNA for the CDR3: TGTGCCAGCAGTGAAGCACAGGGTTCGGGCCAAGAGACCCAGTACTTC.

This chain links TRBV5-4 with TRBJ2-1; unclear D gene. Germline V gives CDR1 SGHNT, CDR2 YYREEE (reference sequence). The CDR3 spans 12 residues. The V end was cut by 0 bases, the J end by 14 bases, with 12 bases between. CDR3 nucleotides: TGTGCCAGCAGCTTGGGATCTGTTGCGAAGTTCTTC. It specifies CASSLGSVAKFF.

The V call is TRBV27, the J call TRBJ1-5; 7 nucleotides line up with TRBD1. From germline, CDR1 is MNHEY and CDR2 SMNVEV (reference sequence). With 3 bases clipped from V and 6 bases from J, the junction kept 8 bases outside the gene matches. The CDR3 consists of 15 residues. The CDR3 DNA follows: TGTGCCAGCAGTTTGAAGGCAGGGGGTTCTCAGCCCCAGCATTTT. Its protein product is CASSLKAGGSQPQHF.

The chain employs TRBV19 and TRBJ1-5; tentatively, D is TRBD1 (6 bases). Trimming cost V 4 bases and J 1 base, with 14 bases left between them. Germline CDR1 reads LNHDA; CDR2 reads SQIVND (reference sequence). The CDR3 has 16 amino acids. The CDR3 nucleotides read TGTGCCAGTAGTAACCCAGGACAGATGAGCAATCAGCCCCAGCATTTT. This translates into CASSNPGQMSNQPQHF.